This TCR beta chain is drawn from a study of T cells expressing NK-cell markers. Study-wide findings and caveats: The leading position in the CD3+CD56-NKG2C+ fraction of several donors also went to these clonotypes. NKG2C+ dominant clonotypes from 5 to 7 donors made up about 1.0-8% of CD8+ T cells. Whether expanded NKG2C+ T cell clones were HCMV specific stayed uncertain.

Per the germline V gene, CDR1 is LGHNA and CDR2 is YSLEER. The CDR3 has 15 amino acids. As concerns this clonotype: What it binds is unknown.

It was by 5'RACE template switching with UMIs that TCR beta cDNA was made. With the 5' RACE reads reprocessed, TCRdb shows one record per CDR3 protein and no DNA. The sample totals about 260,000 distinct CDR3 sequences; its top ten clones hold approximately 0.41%. The rearrangement joins TRBV4-3 to TRBJ2-3; TCRdb selects TRBD2, and the lack of DNA leaves this call unchecked. The sample consisted of blood T cells: a sorted CD56 or NKG2C T cell subset, CD4+ or CD8+ T cells, or bulk PBMC T cells (not recorded which). This TCR derives from a man aged 18 to 29 in good health. Here the CDR3 reads CASSQGAFGADTQYF.